The rows below give T cell receptor beta chains drawn from one sample of a study of control samples from healthy donors and cancer patients. Only in-frame clones appear in the TCRdb table, and some are missing; sequencing was by immunoSEQ multiplex PCR. In the table there are about 80,000 clones, over 85% of which are singletons. The sample comprised blood. The receptor source for this set is a man in his forties or fifties in good health. The CDR3 runs from the conserved cysteine through the conserved F or W. A D gene is named only where the DNA matches it firmly. Size values are once, few and many counts, or a class for expanded clones, and some rows have none.

CDR3 DNA	CDR3 protein	clone size	J gene	D gene	V gene
TGCGCCAGCAGCTTGGAGGCAGGTCCTAACTATGGCTACACCTTC	CASSLEAGPNYGYTF	.	TRBJ1-2	.	TRBV5-1
TGTGCCAGCAGCTTACTACGGGACACTGGGGGAGGCTACACCTTC	CASSLLRDTGGGYTF	.	TRBJ1-2	.	TRBV7-2
TGTGCCAGCAGCCAAGATCCAGCGGGGAGGAGAAATGAGCAGTTCTTC	CASSQDPAGRRNEQFF	.	TRBJ2-1	TRBD2	TRBV3-1/TRBV3-2
TGTGCCAGCAGCTTAGTAGCGGGGGGTACCGGGGAGCTGTTTTTT	CASSLVAGGTGELFF	.	TRBJ2-2	TRBD2	TRBV7-8
TGTGCCACCAGCATCCACACCCAGCCCCAGCATTTT	CATSIHTQPQHF	.	TRBJ1-5	.	TRBV15
TGTGCCAGCAGTTACGACCCCGCAGGGGCCTTGTTCTTC	CASSYDPAGALFF	few	TRBJ2-1	.	TRBV6-5
TGCAGCGCCAAGGACAGGGCGAACACCGGGGAGCTGTTTTTT	CSAKDRANTGELFF	.	TRBJ2-2	TRBD1	TRBV29-1
TGTGCCAGCAGCCTACGGACTGGAAACACCATATATTTT	CASSLRTGNTIYF	.	TRBJ1-3	.	TRBV7-9
TGCGCCAGCAGCTGGAGGACAGGGGGCAGAAACGTACAAGTTACAGGCACTGAAGCTTTCTTT	CASSWRTGGRNVQVTGTEAFF	.	TRBJ1-1	TRBD1	TRBV5-1
TGTGCCTGGAGTGTCAGCCCGTATGGCTACACCTTC	CAWSVSPYGYTF	.	TRBJ1-2	.	TRBV30
TGTGCCAGTAGTATCAAAGGGCCCTATGGCTACACCTTC	CASSIKGPYGYTF	.	TRBJ1-2	.	TRBV19
TGTGCCAGCAGCCCCTCGACAGGGGGCCGAAACACCATATATTTT	CASSPSTGGRNTIYF	.	TRBJ1-3	TRBD1	TRBV7-2
TGTGCCAGCAGCTTAAGTACCAGGGGGGGCTATGGCTACACCTTC	CASSLSTRGGYGYTF	.	TRBJ1-2	TRBD1	TRBV7-8
TGTGCCAGCTCACCACCGGGGGTTGACACTGAAGCTTTCTTT	CASSPPGVDTEAFF	.	TRBJ1-1	.	TRBV18
TGTGCCAGTAGTATTAGCGGGGGGCCTCCCTACAATGAGCAGTTCTTC	CASSISGGPPYNEQFF	.	TRBJ2-1	TRBD2	TRBV19
TGTGCCAGCAGCGTAAACAGGGGACCTGGCTACACCTTC	CASSVNRGPGYTF	.	TRBJ1-2	TRBD1	TRBV9
TGTGCCAGACCTAAACCGGGGGGCTGCCGGAGGGATACGCAGTATTTT	CARPKPGGCRRDTQYF	.	TRBJ2-3	.	TRBV21-1
TGTGCCAGCAGGGGGGGCAGGGGCACAGATACGCAGTATTTT	CASRGGRGTDTQYF	.	TRBJ2-3	.	TRBV9
TGTGCCAGCAGTGACCCGACAGGGGGAGAGACCCAGTACTTC	CASSDPTGGETQYF	.	TRBJ2-5	TRBD1	TRBV6-1
TGTGCCAGCAGCTTATTAGGGAGCCAAATCAAGGGAAACACCATATATTTT	CASSLLGSQIKGNTIYF	once	TRBJ1-3	.	TRBV7-2
TGTGCCAGCAGCTTAGGAAGGATGGGCATAGATCGCTACACCTTC	CASSLGRMGIDRYTF	.	TRBJ1-2	.	TRBV7-2
TGCGCCAGCACCGGGACGGCGAACACTGAAGCTTTCTTT	CASTGTANTEAFF	.	TRBJ1-1	.	TRBV5-1
TGCGCCAGCACCTCATCGTTCGGCGAGCAGTACTTC	CASTSSFGEQYF	.	TRBJ2-7	.	TRBV5-1
TGCGCCAGCAGTAGGACTAGCGGGGTTGGGACCCAGTACTTC	CASSRTSGVGTQYF	.	TRBJ2-5	TRBD2	TRBV10-2
TGTGCCAGCAGTTACTCGAACTACAGGGGGCGGTACGAGCAGTACTTC	CASSYSNYRGRYEQYF	.	TRBJ2-7	TRBD1	TRBV6-5
TGTGCCAGCAGTGAGAGGTCAGGGGGGATAGATACGCAGTATTTT	CASSERSGGIDTQYF	.	TRBJ2-3	.	TRBV6-1
TGTGCCAGCAGCCAAGATAGCCAGACGAGAATCAGTGAGCAGTTCTTC	CASSQDSQTRISEQFF	.	TRBJ2-1	.	TRBV3-1/TRBV3-2
TGCGCCAGCAGTGATGGCGGGGTGGAGACCCAGTACTTC	CASSDGGVETQYF	few	TRBJ2-5	.	TRBV10-1
TGTGCCAGCAGCCGACGGGACAGCTCTAATGAAAAACTGTTTTTT	CASSRRDSSNEKLFF	.	TRBJ1-4	TRBD1	TRBV9
TGTGCCAGTAGTACGGGACAGAGGAACACTGAAGCTTTCTTT	CASSTGQRNTEAFF	.	TRBJ1-1	TRBD1	TRBV19
TGTGCCAGCAGCTTAGACGGACACACGAACTATGGCTACACCTTC	CASSLDGHTNYGYTF	.	TRBJ1-2	.	TRBV7-8
TGTGCCAGCAGCTACAAATTCGGGCCCACTGAAGCTTTCTTT	CASSYKFGPTEAFF	.	TRBJ1-1	.	TRBV7-2
TGTGCCAGCAGCCAAGAGACAGGGGGTCGGAAGACCCAGTACTTC	CASSQETGGRKTQYF	once	TRBJ2-5	TRBD1	TRBV14
TGTGCCAGCAGTCATGCGTCGACGGTGAACACTGAAGCTTTCTTT	CASSHASTVNTEAFF	.	TRBJ1-1	.	TRBV6-5
TGTGCCAGCAGTCTCGACCAGTCTGGTAACTATGGCTACACCTTC	CASSLDQSGNYGYTF	.	TRBJ1-2	.	TRBV6-5
TGTGCCAGCAGCTTTCGCGCGGGGGCTAGCACAGATACGCAGTATTTT	CASSFRAGASTDTQYF	.	TRBJ2-3	.	TRBV7-9
TGTGCCAGCAGAACAGCTTTCCGGGACTCTGGGGCCAACGTCCTGACTTTC	CASRTAFRDSGANVLTF	.	TRBJ2-6	.	TRBV28
TGTGCCAGCGGGTCGGGGGGGCGGAGCACTGAAGCTTTCTTT	CASGSGGRSTEAFF	.	TRBJ1-1	.	TRBV28
TGTGCCAGCAGCCCGACCCCCACAGTGAACACTGAAGCTTTCTTT	CASSPTPTVNTEAFF	.	TRBJ1-1	.	TRBV11-3
TGTGCTAGTGCTACCTCAGGGACAGTCTATTCACCCCTCCACTTT	CASATSGTVYSPLHF	.	TRBJ1-6	TRBD1	TRBV12-5
TGTGCCAGCAGCAGCGACAGGGACCCCTTAAGATACACAGATACGCAGTATTTT	CASSSDRDPLRYTDTQYF	once	TRBJ2-3	.	TRBV21-1
TGTGCCTGGAGTGTGGGCGGAGGGACTGGAAACACCATATATTTT	CAWSVGGGTGNTIYF	.	TRBJ1-3	.	TRBV30
TGCGCCAGCAGCTCCTCGGGGGGACAGGGGCGGCGTGGCTACACCTTC	CASSSSGGQGRRGYTF	.	TRBJ1-2	TRBD1	TRBV5-1
TGTGCCAGCAGCCAAGATTGGAGGGCCAATGAGCAGTTCTTC	CASSQDWRANEQFF	.	TRBJ2-1	.	TRBV3-1/TRBV3-2
TGTGCCAGCAGCGTAGGAGGGAGAGATACGCAGTATTTT	CASSVGGRDTQYF	.	TRBJ2-3	.	TRBV9
TGTGCCAGCAGTTTCACAGGAGATCAGCCCCAGCATTTT	CASSFTGDQPQHF	.	TRBJ1-5	.	TRBV12-3/TRBV12-4
TGTGCCAGCAGCCAACGCCCAGGGGGGCGCGAGCAGTACTTC	CASSQRPGGREQYF	.	TRBJ2-7	.	TRBV14
TGTGCCAGCAGTCAAAATGTGGGCTTGGCACAAGAGACCCAGTACTTC	CASSQNVGLAQETQYF	.	TRBJ2-5	.	TRBV5-5
TGTGCCACCAGCAGCCGGACGCTAAGGGGCAATCAGCCCCAGCATTTT	CATSSRTLRGNQPQHF	.	TRBJ1-5	.	TRBV15
TGTGCCAGCAGTTACTCAAGGAATGAGCAGTTCTTC	CASSYSRNEQFF	.	TRBJ2-1	.	TRBV6-5